The present T cell receptor (beta chain) was sequenced within a study of blood T cells in healthy people across ages. Study-level results: Estimated diversity that came from one million T cells was considered an underestimate. A conclusive naive versus antigen-experienced comparison was prevented by the unsorted PBMCs.

A remark on this clonotype: Antigen: not known. The CDR3 carries no conserved terminal phenylalanine or tryptophan, so it likely arises from a read error.

J was trimmed by 5 bases and V by 1 base; bases with no gene match: 6. Germline assignment: CDR1 SEHNR and CDR2 FQNEAQ (reference sequence). The CDR3 runs to 15 residues. For the second PCR, which ran for roughly 6 to 12 cycles, a sample-barcoded 5' primer and a J-beta primer mix were used. A tag from a template-switch adaptor with 12 random nucleotides marked each cDNA molecule. TCRdb reprocessed the 5' RACE reads with MiXCR, giving one entry per CDR3 protein. The sample yields approximately 1.5 million distinct CDR3 sequences, about 35% seen once. The source material was blood. This chain connects TRBV7-9 to TRBJ2-3, with 7 bases fitting TRBD2. This sequence was found in a woman younger than 45 in good health. CDR3 in amino acids: CASSLVAGDKDTQYL. CDR3 sequence (DNA): TGTGCCAGCAGCTTAGTGGCGGGAGATAAAGATACGCAGTATCTT.